This TCR beta chain was profiled in a study of early T cells in non-severe SARS-CoV-2 infection. Whole-study context: Sequencing of bulk RNA from unsorted whole blood was done, without chain pairing.

The CDR3 length is 16 residues. CDR1 and CDR2 from the germline V gene are MGHDK and SYGVNS. Trimming took 3 bases from V and 8 from J; bases not matched to a gene: 12. TCRdb reprocessed the 5' RACE reads with MiXCR, giving one entry per CDR3 protein. Among roughly 110,000 distinct CDR3 sequences, around 10% were seen once, and the ten largest hold 6.5% to 8%. In the case of this clonotype: Lacking the conserved final phenylalanine or tryptophan, this CDR3 likely reflects a read error.

What was sequenced was whole blood. V is TRBV25-1 and J is TRBJ2-2; 7 nucleotides align to TRBD2. The sequence was collected from an adult who was a healthcare worker with PCR-confirmed SARS-CoV-2 infection or an uninfected control (not recorded which). The CDR3 nucleotides read TGTGCCAGCAGTGAGCAGCGGGACCCGAACAAAGGGGAGCTGTTTGTT. Protein: CASSEQRDPNKGELFV.